This is a list of T cell receptor beta chains from one sample in a study of a mutant IDH1 vaccine in newly diagnosed glioma. These receptors are not linked to any known antigen. The method was immunoSEQ multiplex PCR; TCRdb's version includes in-frame clones alone and lacks a portion of them. Of just over 80,000 clones in the sample, 65% to 90% were seen once. Source: PBMCs, taken from a glioma patient whose treatment included an IDH1 peptide vaccine. All receptors come from a man in his thirties or forties with glioma. Some clones in this sample may be carry-over from other donors' samples. Both conserved end residues are part of each CDR3. The D gene is left open where the match is weak. Only part of the rows carry a size: once, few, many, or a class if the clone is expanded.

J: TRBJ2-1
length: 16
size: once
D: .
V: TRBV5-6
DNA: TGTGCCAGCAGTGGGGGGAAGGACAGTTCCTACAATGAGCAGTTCTTC
CDR3: CASSGGKDSSYNEQFF

J: TRBJ2-2
length: 14
size: .
D: .
V: TRBV5-1
DNA: TGCGCCAGCAGCTTGCCAGGGGCGAACGGGGAGCTGTTTTTT
CDR3: CASSLPGANGELFF

J: TRBJ1-4
length: 15
size: few
D: TRBD1
V: TRBV9
DNA: TGTGCCAGCAGCGTAGCAGGGGGGACTAATGAAAAACTGTTTTTT
CDR3: CASSVAGGTNEKLFF

J: TRBJ1-4
length: 16
size: .
D: TRBD1
V: TRBV5-1
DNA: TGCGCCAGCAGCGCGGGACAGTCCGGGGCTAATGAAAAACTGTTTTTT
CDR3: CASSAGQSGANEKLFF

J: TRBJ2-6
length: 16
size: .
D: .
V: TRBV7-3
DNA: TGTGCCAGCAGCCCTCAAGGTGGGGATGGGGCCAACGTCCTGACTTTC
CDR3: CASSPQGGDGANVLTF

J: TRBJ1-1
length: 14
size: few
D: .
V: TRBV5-1
DNA: TGCGCCAGCAGCTCCACGACAGGGAACACTGAAGCTTTCTTT
CDR3: CASSSTTGNTEAFF

J: TRBJ1-2
length: 15
size: once
D: .
V: TRBV28
DNA: TGTGCCAGCAGTTTTCTGGACACTACTAACTATGGCTACACCTTC
CDR3: CASSFLDTTNYGYTF

J: TRBJ2-2
length: 18
size: .
D: TRBD2
V: TRBV19
DNA: TGTGCCAGTAGTATAGTCCGACTAGCGGGGGGCCCTACCGGGGAGCTGTTTTTT
CDR3: CASSIVRLAGGPTGELFF

J: TRBJ1-5
length: 13
size: .
D: .
V: TRBV28
DNA: TGTGCCAGCAAGGACTCCTTCAATCAGCCCCAGCATTTT
CDR3: CASKDSFNQPQHF

J: TRBJ1-5
length: 13
size: .
D: .
V: TRBV2
DNA: TGTGCCAGCAGTCCCTATAGCAATCAGCCCCAGCATTTT
CDR3: CASSPYSNQPQHF

J: TRBJ2-2
length: 12
size: .
D: .
V: TRBV7-3
DNA: TGTGCCAGCAGCTTTAGTAGCGGGGAGCTGTTTTTT
CDR3: CASSFSSGELFF

J: TRBJ1-6
length: 17
size: .
D: TRBD1
V: TRBV6-1
DNA: TGTGCCAGCAGTGAATGGGGCGGGGGACAGGCCCCTTCTGCCCTCCACTTT
CDR3: CASSEWGGGQAPSALHF

J: TRBJ2-3
length: 13
size: .
D: .
V: TRBV9
DNA: TGTGCCAGCAGCTTAGGAGGCACAGATACGCAGTATTTT
CDR3: CASSLGGTDTQYF

J: TRBJ2-3
length: 13
size: .
D: .
V: TRBV9
DNA: TGTGCCAGCAGTCGCTCGCCGGCGGATACGCAGTATTTT
CDR3: CASSRSPADTQYF

J: TRBJ1-5
length: 15
size: .
D: .
V: TRBV19
DNA: TGTGCCAGTAGTATAGAGGTCCCGATATCCCAGCCCCAGCATTTT
CDR3: CASSIEVPISQPQHF

J: TRBJ1-2
length: 12
size: .
D: .
V: TRBV2
DNA: TGTGCCAGCAGACCCCGGTTGAGTGGCTACACCTTC
CDR3: CASRPRLSGYTF

J: TRBJ1-1
length: 13
size: .
D: .
V: TRBV4-3
DNA: TGCGCCAGCAGCCAGAATATGAACACTGAAGCTTTCTTT
CDR3: CASSQNMNTEAFF

J: TRBJ1-4
length: 16
size: .
D: .
V: TRBV27
DNA: TGTGCCAGCAGTTTATTGCCTGGACTGACTAATGAAAAACTGTTTTTT
CDR3: CASSLLPGLTNEKLFF

J: TRBJ1-2
length: 15
size: .
D: .
V: TRBV7-8
DNA: TGTGCCAGCAGCAGCCGGGACGGGTCGAACTATGGCTACACCTTC
CDR3: CASSSRDGSNYGYTF

J: TRBJ2-7
length: 13
size: .
D: TRBD1
V: TRBV29-1
DNA: TGCAGCGTTAAAACGGACAGGGCCTACGAGCAGTACTTC
CDR3: CSVKTDRAYEQYF

J: TRBJ2-4
length: 13
size: once
D: TRBD2
V: TRBV7-9
DNA: TGTGCCAGCAGCTACGCGGGGGGAGGGCCCGAGTACTTC
CDR3: CASSYAGGGPEYF

J: TRBJ2-1
length: 15
size: .
D: .
V: TRBV9
DNA: TGTGCCAGCAGCCCGAGAACCCCTGTCAGGAATGAGCAGTTCTTC
CDR3: CASSPRTPVRNEQFF

J: TRBJ1-4
length: 16
size: .
D: TRBD1
V: TRBV12-5
DNA: TGTGCTAGTGGTTTGGGAACGACAGGGTTAAATGAAAAACTGTTTTTT
CDR3: CASGLGTTGLNEKLFF

J: TRBJ2-7
length: 13
size: .
D: TRBD1
V: TRBV2
DNA: TGTGCCAGGGGACAGGGGGCAAACTACGAGCAGTACTTC
CDR3: CARGQGANYEQYF

J: TRBJ1-2
length: 14
size: .
D: .
V: TRBV4-3
DNA: TGCGCCAGCAGCCAAGATTCCAGAAACTATGGCTACACCTTC
CDR3: CASSQDSRNYGYTF

J: TRBJ1-5
length: 14
size: few
D: .
V: TRBV5-1
DNA: TGCGCCAGCAGCCCGGGACACGGGAATCAGCCCCAGCATTTT
CDR3: CASSPGHGNQPQHF

J: TRBJ2-5
length: 14
size: .
D: TRBD2
V: TRBV28
DNA: TGTGCCAGTAGGACTAGCGGGCTACAAGAGACCCAGTACTTC
CDR3: CASRTSGLQETQYF

J: TRBJ2-7
length: 14
size: .
D: .
V: TRBV30
DNA: TGTGCCTGGAGTGACGGTGGAATCACCTACGAGCAGTACTTC
CDR3: CAWSDGGITYEQYF

J: TRBJ2-4
length: 15
size: few
D: .
V: TRBV30
DNA: TGTGCCTGGAACCAAGGGGTCGGAGCCAAAAACATTCAGTACTTC
CDR3: CAWNQGVGAKNIQYF

J: TRBJ2-7
length: 12
size: .
D: TRBD1
V: TRBV6-1
DNA: TGTGCCAGCAGTACGCGACAGGGTGGGCAGTACTTC
CDR3: CASSTRQGGQYF

J: TRBJ2-5
length: 14
size: .
D: .
V: TRBV18
DNA: TGTGCCAGCTCACCAGTAAGTTGGATAGAGACCCAGTACTTC
CDR3: CASSPVSWIETQYF

J: TRBJ1-2
length: 16
size: .
D: TRBD1
V: TRBV19
DNA: TGTGCCAGTAGTAGCCCACAGGGGGCGCCTGGCTATGGCTACACCTTC
CDR3: CASSSPQGAPGYGYTF

J: TRBJ2-5
length: 16
size: .
D: TRBD1
V: TRBV7-9
DNA: TGTGCCAGCAGCTCTAGGAAGGGACAGGGCCGGGAGACCCAGTACTTC
CDR3: CASSSRKGQGRETQYF

J: TRBJ2-1
length: 15
size: .
D: TRBD2
V: TRBV2
DNA: TGTGCCAGCAGTTTGACTAGCGGGGTTGGCAATGAGCAGTTCTTC
CDR3: CASSLTSGVGNEQFF

J: TRBJ1-1
length: 12
size: .
D: .
V: TRBV9
DNA: TGTGCCAGCAGCGAGCTGAACACTGAAGCTTTCTTT
CDR3: CASSELNTEAFF

J: TRBJ2-3
length: 17
size: .
D: TRBD2
V: TRBV5-4
DNA: TGTGCCAGCAGCTCCCGGGTCGGGGGGGGAGGGACAGATACGCAGTATTTT
CDR3: CASSSRVGGGGTDTQYF

J: TRBJ1-6
length: 17
size: .
D: .
V: TRBV4-3
DNA: TGCGCCAGCAGCCAAGATCTAAGAGTTAGGGGGGCCGAGACCCTCCACTTT
CDR3: CASSQDLRVRGAETLHF

J: TRBJ2-2
length: 15
size: once
D: TRBD2
V: TRBV6-6
DNA: TGTGCCAGCAGGGCCTCGCGGGAGTCAATCGGGGAGCTGTTTTTT
CDR3: CASRASRESIGELFF

J: TRBJ2-1
length: 13
size: .
D: .
V: TRBV11-2
DNA: TGTGCCAGCAGCTTGTCGGGAAACAATGAGCAGTTCTTC
CDR3: CASSLSGNNEQFF

J: TRBJ2-7
length: 12
size: once
D: .
V: TRBV25-1
DNA: TGTGCCAGCAGTGGTTTTGGGGGCAAGCAGTACTTC
CDR3: CASSGFGGKQYF

J: TRBJ2-7
length: 12
size: once
D: TRBD2
V: TRBV7-9
DNA: TGTGCCAGCAGCTGGACTAGCTACGAGCAGTACTTC
CDR3: CASSWTSYEQYF

J: TRBJ2-1
length: 14
size: .
D: TRBD2
V: TRBV28
DNA: TGTGCCAGCACCTTCACGGGACTAGCAGATGAGCAGTTCTTC
CDR3: CASTFTGLADEQFF

J: TRBJ2-7
length: 15
size: .
D: .
V: TRBV4-3
DNA: TGCGCCAGCAGCGAGGTCGGGCAGGACCTCTACGAGCAGTACTTC
CDR3: CASSEVGQDLYEQYF

J: TRBJ2-3
length: 17
size: once
D: .
V: TRBV4-2
DNA: TGTGCCAGCAGCCCTCAAGCCGCGGGACTCCAGGGGGATACGCAGTATTTT
CDR3: CASSPQAAGLQGDTQYF

J: TRBJ2-2
length: 13
size: .
D: .
V: TRBV28
DNA: TGTGCCAGCAGTTTAAGCGGTACCGGGGAGCTGTTTTTT
CDR3: CASSLSGTGELFF

J: TRBJ2-7
length: 14
size: .
D: .
V: TRBV28
DNA: TGTGCCAGCAGTCTACCCCAGACCGGGCGCGAGCAGTACTTC
CDR3: CASSLPQTGREQYF

J: TRBJ2-7
length: 13
size: .
D: .
V: TRBV28
DNA: TGTGCCAGCAACCTATTCGGGACCTACGAGCAGTACTTC
CDR3: CASNLFGTYEQYF

J: TRBJ2-5
length: 16
size: .
D: .
V: TRBV11-2
DNA: TGTGCCAGCAGCTTAGTGAGGACGGCGATCCAAGAGACCCAGTACTTC
CDR3: CASSLVRTAIQETQYF

J: TRBJ2-7
length: 14
size: .
D: .
V: TRBV18
DNA: TGTGCCAGCTCACCACACCCTGGACCCTACGAGCAGTACTTC
CDR3: CASSPHPGPYEQYF

J: TRBJ1-3
length: 15
size: .
D: TRBD1
V: TRBV10-3
DNA: TGTGCCATCAGTGATTCGGACAGGGTCCCGAACACCATATATTTT
CDR3: CAISDSDRVPNTIYF

J: TRBJ1-1
length: 15
size: .
D: .
V: TRBV7-9
DNA: TGTGCCAGCAGCTTGGAGCGGCTCATCCTCACTGAAGCTTTCTTT
CDR3: CASSLERLILTEAFF

J: TRBJ1-3
length: 14
size: .
D: .
V: TRBV11-2
DNA: TGTGCCAGCAACCTGGGAGGCTCTGGAAACACCATATATTTT
CDR3: CASNLGGSGNTIYF

J: TRBJ2-7
length: 12
size: .
D: .
V: TRBV19
DNA: TGTGCCAGTAACACCCCCCCCTACGAGCAGTACTTC
CDR3: CASNTPPYEQYF

J: TRBJ2-5
length: 16
size: .
D: TRBD2
V: TRBV7-9
DNA: TGTGCCAGCAGCTTAGCGAGCGGGAGAATCCGAGAGACCCAGTACTTC
CDR3: CASSLASGRIRETQYF

J: TRBJ1-6
length: 14
size: .
D: .
V: TRBV7-8
DNA: TGTGCCAGCAGCTTAGGACGACAAGCATCACCCCTCCACTTT
CDR3: CASSLGRQASPLHF